The 17 T cell receptor beta chains below were found in one sample sequenced in a study of CD4 T cells in relation to SARS-CoV-2 and coronaviruses. The antigens these receptors bind are not known. Unexposed donor CD4+ T cells date from about 2011-2019, before the COVID-19 pandemic. Isolation of CD4+ T cells took place after around 11 days in culture. Clones were sequenced by immunoSEQ multiplex PCR, and TCRdb holds only the in-frame ones, with some missing. The profile covers about 20,000 clones, with around 80% appearing a single time and about a fifth taken by the ten largest. The sample was CD4+ T cells from PBMCs, cultured in vitro. The receptors derive from a human donor in good health.

This chain joins TRBV4-2 and TRBJ1-2; D call uncertain. CDR3 size: 15 residues. V dropped 2 bases and J dropped 2 bases, with 12 bases sitting between them. The germline gives CDR1 LGHNA, CDR2 YNFKEQ. The CDR3 spells CASSQIGGVNYGYTF. CDR3 DNA: TGTGCCAGCAGCCAAATAGGTGGAGTGAACTATGGCTACACCTTC.

This chain links TRBV24-1 with TRBJ2-4; 7 bases agree with TRBD1. CDR1 and CDR2 (germline): KGHDR, SFDVKD. This CDR3 spans 15 amino acids. J gave up 8 bases and V 2 bases, and 8 bases lay outside the gene matches. The CDR3 sequence is CATSDSLDRRDIQYF. As DNA, the CDR3 is TGTGCCACCAGTGATTCCCTGGACAGGCGCGACATTCAGTACTTC.

This clone appeared a single time. CDR3 nucleotides: TGCGCCAGCAGCTGGGGTGCGACCTCTTTCTCTGGGGCCAACGTCCTGACTTTC. Translated: CASSWGATSFSGANVLTF. This sequence joins TRBV5-1 and TRBJ2-6, with D unresolved. There are 18 residues in the CDR3. V was cut by 3 bases and J by 0 bases, with 16 bases left in between. CDR1 is SGHRS and CDR2 is YFSETQ in the germline V gene.

The V call is TRBV12-3 or TRBV12-4, the J call TRBJ1-1; D call uncertain. V dropped 4 bases and J dropped 1 base, with 4 bases sitting between them. This CDR3 comprises 12 residues. CDR3 sequence reads: CASSSRNTEAFF. The CDR3 DNA follows: TGTGCCAGCAGTTCAAGGAACACTGAAGCTTTCTTT.

This sequence joins TRBV7-3 and TRBJ2-6; 9 nucleotides align to TRBD1. With V trimmed by 1 base and J by 0 bases, 7 bases remained unmatched. CDR3 length: 19 amino acids. From germline, CDR1 is SGHTA and CDR2 FQGTGA. CDR3 protein: CASSLIGTGPLSGANVLTF. For the CDR3, the DNA is TGTGCCAGCAGCTTAATAGGGACAGGGCCGCTCTCTGGGGCCAACGTCCTGACTTTC.

The rearrangement links TRBV5-4 to TRBJ2-7; D gene uncertain. Germline V gives CDR1 SGHNT, CDR2 YYREEE (reference sequence). The CDR3 contains 16 residues. V was pared by 0 bases and J by 1 base, with 14 bases between. The CDR3 spells CASSLDPNIESYEQYF. CDR3 bases: TGTGCCAGCAGCTTGGATCCTAATATAGAATCCTACGAGCAGTACTTC.

Only one count was recorded for this clone. This chain uses TRBV10-3 with TRBJ2-7; TRBD2 might be the D (6 bases). The CDR3 is 15 residues long. The germline CDR1 and CDR2 sequences are ENHRY and SYGVKD. V lost 6 bases to trimming and J lost 3 bases, with 18 bases between them. The chain's CDR3 is CAISSSPGLNYEQYF. The CDR3 coding sequence is TGTGCCATCAGCTCGAGCCCGGGACTTAACTACGAGCAGTACTTC.

CDR3 region: CASNNQISNEKLFF. In DNA, the CDR3 is TGTGCCAGCAACAATCAGATATCTAATGAAAAACTGTTTTTT. V gene TRBV28 combines with J gene TRBJ1-4; the D is unclear. Germline CDR1 is MDHEN and CDR2 is SYDVKM. Trimming took 7 bases from V and 3 from J, leaving 12 bases between them. The CDR3 is made up of 14 amino acids.

The chain recombines TRBV4-1 with TRBJ2-3; 12 bases line up with TRBD2. This CDR3 is 16 amino acids long. V trimming: 1 base; J trimming: 5 bases; junction bases outside the gene matches: 4. Germline loops: CDR1 MGHRA, CDR2 YSYEKL. CDR3 sequence (DNA): TGCGCCAGCAGCCAAGGACTAGCGGGAGTCAGAGATACGCAGTATTTT. Translating gives CASSQGLAGVRDTQYF.

The V gene is TRBV10-1, the J gene TRBJ2-4; 10 positions agree with TRBD2. J lost 7 bases, V lost 2 bases, and 2 bases had no gene match. Germline-derived CDR1 and CDR2 are WNHNN and SYGVQD (reference sequence). There are 14 residues in the CDR3. CDR3 residues: CASSEPGLANIQYF. CDR3 bases: TGCGCCAGCAGTGAGCCGGGACTAGCGAACATTCAGTACTTC.

By sample fraction, this clone is large. The genes are TRBV5-1 and TRBJ2-7; TRBD2 matches 7 bases. CDR1 is SGHRS and CDR2 is YFSETQ in the germline V gene. The CDR3 has 14 amino acids. Trimming cost V 4 bases and J 2 bases; bases outside gene matches: 6. DNA of the CDR3: TGCGCCAGCAGCCTAGCGGTTAGGACCTACGAGCAGTACTTC. Translating it yields CASSLAVRTYEQYF.

The CDR3 region is CASGTGGMDTGELFF. The CDR3 coding sequence is TGCGCCAGCGGCACCGGGGGAATGGACACCGGGGAGCTGTTTTTT. The V call is TRBV5-1, the J call TRBJ2-2; the D gene is possibly TRBD2 (6 bases). The CDR3 extends over 15 amino acids. Germline CDR1 reads SGHRS; CDR2 reads YFSETQ. V was cut by 7 bases and J by 3 bases, with 16 bases left in between. Full variable domain (missing parts from reference TRBV5-1 and TRBJ2-2): KAGVTQTPRYLIKTRGQQVTLSCSPISGHRSVSWYQQTPGQGLQFLFEYFSETQRNKGNFPGRFSGRQFSNSRSEMNVSTLELGDSALYLCASGTGGMDTGELFFGEGSRLTVL.

The CDR3: CASSTRGSSYEQYF. CDR3 nucleotide sequence: TGTGCCAGCAGCACAAGGGGCAGCTCCTACGAGCAGTACTTC. This chain uses TRBV27 with TRBJ2-7, with TRBD1 as a possible D gene (5 bases). V lost 6 bases and J lost 0, with 12 bases in between. The CDR3 has 14 amino acids. Germline-derived CDR1 and CDR2 are MNHEY and SMNVEV (reference sequence).

The chain recombines TRBV30 with TRBJ2-2; perhaps TRBD2 as D (5 bases). The germline V and J ends were trimmed by 0 bases and 6 bases, with 11 bases remaining between them. The CDR3 extends over 14 amino acids. Germline V gives CDR1 GTSNPN, CDR2 SVGIG (reference sequence). DNA of the CDR3: TGTGCCTGGAGTGTAATTCGGGGTCCCGGGGAGCTGTTTTTT. This translates into CAWSVIRGPGELFF.

The genes are TRBV19 and TRBJ1-5, with 7 bases matching TRBD1. Germline CDR1 LNHDA, CDR2 SQIVND (reference sequence). The CDR3 loop spans 16 amino acids. V lost 5 bases, J lost 6 bases, and 13 bases stayed unmatched. CDR3 in DNA: TGTGCCAGTAGTCGCGACAGGGATTTTTTTGGTCAGCCCCAGCATTTT. Translation gives CASSRDRDFFGQPQHF.

The rearrangement joins TRBV5-1 to TRBJ2-3, with 11 bases that match TRBD2. The germline gives CDR1 SGHRS, CDR2 YFSETQ. This CDR3 region has 16 residues. V shed 0 bases and J 5 bases; nucleotides not matched to a gene: 5. CDR3 protein: CASSLAASGRRDTQYF. CDR3 sequence (DNA): TGCGCCAGCAGCTTGGCGGCTAGCGGGAGGCGAGATACGCAGTATTTT.

The rearrangement links TRBV6-5 to TRBJ1-6; TRBD1 agrees at 8 bases. Germline CDR1 and CDR2: MNHEY and SVGAGI. CDR3 length: 13 amino acids. The V gene end was trimmed by 7 bases and the J gene end by 11 bases; junction bases not matched to a gene: 7. The CDR3 region is CASKDRGTAPLHF. The DNA of the CDR3 is TGTGCCAGCAAAGACAGGGGTACGGCACCCCTCCACTTT.